The 8 T cell receptor beta chains reported below all come from one sample, sequenced in a study of blood T cell repertoires in COVID-19. Assay: immunoSEQ multiplex PCR; the TCRdb copy retains only in-frame clones and omits some. Found here are about 300,000 clones, roughly 90% of them singletons; the top ten hold under 6.5%. Sequences were obtained from peripheral blood. These receptors all stem from a man between 18 and 35 years old who had recovered from COVID-19.

This chain links TRBV3-1 (or the pseudogene TRBV3-2) with TRBJ2-1, with 8 bases aligning to TRBD1. This CDR3 has 15 residues. V lost 4 bases to trimming and J lost 6 bases; unmatched junction nucleotides: 8. Germline V gene sequence: CDR1 LGHDT, CDR2 YNNKEL (reference sequence). CDR3 bases: TGTGCCAGCAGCCCCGGGACAGGACTCCTCAATGAGCAGTTCTTC. As protein: CASSPGTGLLNEQFF.

The V gene is TRBV5-1, the J gene TRBJ1-1; D is uncertain. Germline-derived CDR1 and CDR2 are SGHRS and YFSETQ. CDR3 size: 13 residues. The ends were cut back, 4 bases at V and 6 bases at J, with 13 bases in the middle. This CDR3 reads CASSPFGGPEAFF. CDR3 nucleotide sequence: TGCGCCAGCAGCCCTTTCGGTGGGCCTGAAGCTTTCTTT. The variable domain in full, with the rest retrieved from reference TRBV5-1 and TRBJ1-1, is KAGVTQTPRYLIKTRGQQVTLSCSPISGHRSVSWYQQTPGQGLQFLFEYFSETQRNKGNFPGRFSGRQFSNSRSEMNVSTLELGDSALYLCASSPFGGPEAFFGQGTRLTVV.

This rearrangement joins TRBV6-2 or TRBV6-3 to TRBJ2-1; unclear D gene. V lost 4 bases to trimming and J lost 4 bases, with 8 bases between them. Germline assignment: CDR1 MNHEY and CDR2 SVGEGT. The CDR3 covers 13 residues. This chain's CDR3 is CASSFERYNEQFF. CDR3 nucleotide sequence: TGTGCCAGCAGTTTTGAGAGGTACAATGAGCAGTTCTTC.

The rearrangement joins TRBV6-2 or TRBV6-3 to TRBJ2-7; 7 nucleotides align to TRBD1. This CDR3 region has 15 residues. With 5 bases clipped from V and 4 bases from J, the junction kept 11 bases outside the gene matches. Germline values: CDR1 MNHEY, CDR2 SVGEGT. CDR3 DNA: TGTGCCAGCAGTACCGACAGGGAGTTTGATTACGAGCAGTACTTC. It encodes CASSTDREFDYEQYF.

The chain couples TRBV5-1 to TRBJ1-1; D unclear. Per germline, CDR1 SGHRS and CDR2 YFSETQ. The CDR3 totals 13 residues. The V end lost 2 bases, the J end lost 0 bases, and 5 bases lay between the germline ends. CDR3 in DNA: TGCGCCAGCAGCTTTAGTATGAACACTGAAGCTTTCTTT. Its translation is CASSFSMNTEAFF. Combining the CDR3 with reference TRBV5-1 and TRBJ1-1 gives the whole variable domain KAGVTQTPRYLIKTRGQQVTLSCSPISGHRSVSWYQQTPGQGLQFLFEYFSETQRNKGNFPGRFSGRQFSNSRSEMNVSTLELGDSALYLCASSFSMNTEAFFGQGTRLTVV.

This chain joins TRBV11-2 and TRBJ2-2; TRBD2 matches 7 bases. CDR1 and CDR2 from the germline V gene are SGHAT and FQNNGV. The J segment lost 4 bases and the V segment lost 5 bases, leaving 7 bases of the junction unmatched. This CDR3 is 15 amino acids long. The CDR3 region is CASSTQRGGTGELFF. For the CDR3, the DNA is TGTGCCAGCAGCACGCAGCGGGGCGGCACCGGGGAGCTGTTTTTT.

The chain couples TRBV18 to TRBJ1-1; TRBD1 matches at 9 bases. The ends lost 4 bases at V and 1 base at J; junction bases unmatched: 7. CDR3 length: 16 residues. Germline values: CDR1 KGHSH, CDR2 LQKENI. This CDR3 reads CASSLSDRGWNTEAFF. CDR3 sequence (DNA): TGTGCCAGCTCACTCTCGGACAGGGGATGGAACACTGAAGCTTTCTTT.

This chain connects TRBV6-2 or TRBV6-3 to TRBJ2-3, with 7 bases identical to TRBD1. Germline loops: CDR1 MNHEY, CDR2 SVGEGT. This CDR3 spans 16 amino acids. V was clipped by 2 bases and J by 2 bases; unmatched bases: 7. CDR3: CASSYPRQGPTDTQYF. As DNA, the CDR3 is TGTGCCAGCAGTTACCCTCGACAGGGACCCACAGATACGCAGTATTTT.